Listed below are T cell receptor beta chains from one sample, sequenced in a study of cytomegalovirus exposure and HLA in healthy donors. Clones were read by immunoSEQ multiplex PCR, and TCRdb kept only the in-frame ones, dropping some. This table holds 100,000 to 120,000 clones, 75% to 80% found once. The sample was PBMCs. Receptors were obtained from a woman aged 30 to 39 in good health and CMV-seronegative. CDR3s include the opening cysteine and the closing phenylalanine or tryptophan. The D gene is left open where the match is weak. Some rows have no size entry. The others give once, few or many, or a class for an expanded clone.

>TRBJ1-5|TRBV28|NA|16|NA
CASSLSSGNSNQPQHF
TGTGCCAGCAGTTTAAGCAGCGGGAATAGCAATCAGCCCCAGCATTTT
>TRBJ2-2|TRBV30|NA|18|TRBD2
CAWSVQRTSGANTGELFF
TGTGCCTGGAGTGTACAGCGGACTAGCGGAGCGAACACCGGGGAGCTGTTTTTT
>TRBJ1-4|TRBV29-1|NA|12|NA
CSVERGGEKLFF
TGCAGCGTTGAGCGGGGGGGTGAAAAACTGTTTTTT
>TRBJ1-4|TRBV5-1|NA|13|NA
CASSLGRDEKLFF
TGCGCCAGCAGCTTGGGGAGGGATGAAAAACTGTTTTTT
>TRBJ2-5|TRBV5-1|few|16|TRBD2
CASSLVLTSGGETQYF
TGCGCCAGCAGCTTGGTCCTGACTAGCGGGGGAGAGACCCAGTACTTC
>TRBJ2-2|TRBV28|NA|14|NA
CASTPLLTAGELFF
TGTGCCAGCACGCCACTACTCACCGCCGGGGAGCTGTTTTTT
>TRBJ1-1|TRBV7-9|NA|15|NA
CASSFSRGTNTEAFF
TGTGCCAGCAGCTTTTCTCGGGGGACGAACACTGAAGCTTTCTTT
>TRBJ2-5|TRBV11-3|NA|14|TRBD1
CASSFGQGQETQYF
TGTGCCAGCAGCTTCGGACAGGGCCAAGAGACCCAGTACTTC
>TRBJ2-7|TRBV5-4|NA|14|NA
CASSLELANYEQYF
TGTGCCAGCAGCTTAGAACTAGCCAACTACGAGCAGTACTTC
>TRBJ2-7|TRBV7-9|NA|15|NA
CASSARLGGRYEQYF
TGTGCCAGCAGCGCCCGGCTGGGGGGTAGGTACGAGCAGTACTTC
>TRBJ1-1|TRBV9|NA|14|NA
CASSVDLIRTEAFF
TGTGCCAGCAGCGTCGACTTAATACGGACTGAAGCTTTCTTT
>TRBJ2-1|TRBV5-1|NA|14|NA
CASSRGGGNNEQFF
TGCGCCAGCAGCCGCGGGGGCGGTAACAATGAGCAGTTCTTC
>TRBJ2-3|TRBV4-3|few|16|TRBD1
CASSRQTGVSTDTQYF
TGCGCCAGCAGCCGTCAGACAGGGGTTAGCACAGATACGCAGTATTTT
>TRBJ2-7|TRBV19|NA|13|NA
CASSMTGYYEQYF
TGTGCCAGTAGTATGACGGGTTACTACGAGCAGTACTTC
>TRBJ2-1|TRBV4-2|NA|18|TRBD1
CASSPQTRGGLMYNEQFF
TGTGCCAGCAGCCCCCAGACCCGAGGGGGCCTCATGTACAATGAGCAGTTCTTC
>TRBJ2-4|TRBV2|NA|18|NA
CASSPGVSGGLAKNIQYF
TGTGCCAGCAGTCCCGGGGTTTCGGGGGGCTTAGCCAAAAACATTCAGTACTTC
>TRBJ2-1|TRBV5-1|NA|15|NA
CASSTNRGGADQQFF
TGCGCCAGCAGCACGAATAGGGGGGGAGCGGATCAGCAGTTCTTC
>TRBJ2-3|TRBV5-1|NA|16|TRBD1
CASSSPDRVLFDTQYF
TGCGCCAGCAGCAGCCCGGACAGGGTATTGTTCGATACGCAGTATTTT
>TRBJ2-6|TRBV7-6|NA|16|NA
CASSLSQGPGANVLTF
TGTGCCAGCAGCTTATCCCAGGGTCCCGGGGCCAACGTCCTGACTTTC
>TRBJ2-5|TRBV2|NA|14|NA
CASSDLGRQETQYF
TGTGCCAGCAGTGATTTGGGCAGACAAGAGACCCAGTACTTC
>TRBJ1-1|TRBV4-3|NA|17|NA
CASSPGLQDRTNTEAFF
TGCGCCAGCAGCCCCGGACTCCAGGACAGAACGAACACTGAAGCTTTCTTT
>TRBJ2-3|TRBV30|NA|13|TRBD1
CAWRGQPTDTQYF
TGTGCCTGGAGGGGACAGCCCACAGATACGCAGTATTTT
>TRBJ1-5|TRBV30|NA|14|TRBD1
CAWSVDRGNQPQHF
TGTGCCTGGAGTGTAGACAGGGGGAATCAGCCCCAGCATTTT
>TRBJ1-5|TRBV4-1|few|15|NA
CASSPQHYSNQPQHF
TGCGCCAGCAGCCCACAACACTATAGCAATCAGCCCCAGCATTTT
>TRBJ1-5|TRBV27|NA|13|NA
CASSHRSNQPQHF
TGTGCCAGCAGTCATCGGAGCAATCAGCCCCAGCATTTT
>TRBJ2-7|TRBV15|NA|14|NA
CATSPLGTLYEQYF
TGTGCCACCAGCCCCCTGGGGACACTCTACGAGCAGTACTTC
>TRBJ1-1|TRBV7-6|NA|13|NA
CASSPARYSEAFF
TGTGCCAGCAGCCCCGCCAGGTACTCTGAAGCTTTCTTT
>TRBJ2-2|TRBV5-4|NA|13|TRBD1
CASSWDRAGELFF
TGTGCCAGCAGCTGGGACAGGGCCGGGGAGCTGTTTTTT
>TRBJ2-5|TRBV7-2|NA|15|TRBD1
CASSPRTGLQETQYF
TGTGCCAGCAGCCCCCGGACAGGGCTCCAAGAGACCCAGTACTTC
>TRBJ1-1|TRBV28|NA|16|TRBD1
CASSQRSGGLNTEAFF
TGTGCCAGCAGTCAAAGATCAGGGGGCCTGAACACTGAAGCTTTCTTT
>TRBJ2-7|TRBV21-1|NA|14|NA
CASSNSYLRTEQYF
TGTGCCAGCAGCAACTCCTACCTAAGAACCGAGCAGTACTTC
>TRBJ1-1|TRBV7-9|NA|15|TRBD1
CASSSGTGENTEAFF
TGTGCCAGCAGCTCCGGGACAGGGGAGAACACTGAAGCTTTCTTT
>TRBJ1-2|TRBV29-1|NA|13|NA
CSVTGAANYGYTF
TGCAGCGTAACAGGCGCTGCTAACTATGGCTACACCTTC